This T cell receptor (beta chain) was identified during a study of T-cell memory formation after mild COVID-19. TCRdb called the 5' RACE reads again in MiXCR, with one record for every CDR3 protein. The data contain over 300,000 distinct CDR3 sequences, about 20% of them singletons. Germline V lookup: CDR1 SGHNT, CDR2 YYREEE (reference sequence). V was pared by 4 bases and J by 2 bases, with 9 bases between. The CDR3 has 13 residues. Turning to this clonotype: A read error may be the cause here, since a much bigger clone is one base away.

The source material was PBMCs or a T cell subset sorted from them (not recorded which). The sequence was collected from a man aged 18 to 29 who had mild COVID-19 (a few samples of this study predate the infection). Cell type and time point are not known. The J gene is TRBJ1-2, the V gene TRBV5-4; D perhaps matches TRBD1 (5 bases). CDR3: CASSADRNYGYTF. The CDR3 DNA sequence: TGTGCCAGCAGCGCCGACAGAAACTATGGCTACACCTTC.